The T cell receptor beta chain under discussion was sequenced for a study of blood T cell repertoires in COVID-19. CDR1 SGHVS and CDR2 FNYEAQ come from the germline V gene. CDR3 length: 14 residues. V trimming: 5 bases; J trimming: 4 bases; junction bases outside the gene matches: 7. This clone was detected only once. TCRdb keeps only in-frame clones here, not all; method: immunoSEQ multiplex PCR. Of fewer than 500,000 clones in the sample, roughly 85% were seen once. The chain links TRBV7-6 to TRBJ2-7; TRBD1 agrees at 8 bases. The clonotype was recovered from a woman aged 25 to 39 with active or convalescent COVID-19. Sequencing used peripheral blood. The CDR3 DNA sequence: TGTGCCAGCAGCCCTTACCAGGGGGCATACGAGCAGTACTTC. Its translation is CASSPYQGAYEQYF.